A selection of T cell receptor beta chains follows, all from one sample in a study of shared clonotypes between healthy human individuals. Data came from immunoSEQ multiplex PCR; TCRdb stores just in-frame clones and leaves some out. Of 2,500,000 or so clones in the sample, just over 90% are singletons; the top ten hold over 0.12%. The sample taken for sequencing was naive CD4+ T cells sorted from blood. The receptors were sampled from a man aged 18 to 30 in good health. Each CDR3 is given with its conserved first and last residue. The D gene is left open where the match is weak. A clone size is listed for some rows: how often the clone was seen (once, few, many), or a class if it is expanded.

J gene: TRBJ1-6
clone size: .
V gene: TRBV5-1
D gene: .
CDR3 protein: CASSLDGRSNSPLHF
CDR3 DNA: TGCGCCAGCAGCTTGGACGGCCGCAGTAATTCACCCCTCCACTTT

J gene: TRBJ2-2
clone size: .
V gene: TRBV18
D gene: TRBD1
CDR3 protein: CASSMGQLNTGELFF
CDR3 DNA: TGTGCCAGCTCAATGGGACAGCTGAACACCGGGGAGCTGTTTTTT

J gene: TRBJ2-3
clone size: .
V gene: TRBV10-1
D gene: .
CDR3 protein: CASSSAVATQYF
CDR3 DNA: TGCGCCAGCAGTTCGGCCGTTGCTACGCAGTATTTT

J gene: TRBJ1-3
clone size: .
V gene: TRBV10-3
D gene: .
CDR3 protein: CAISESDGNTIYF
CDR3 DNA: TGTGCCATCAGTGAGTCCGACGGTAACACCATATATTTT

J gene: TRBJ2-3
clone size: .
V gene: TRBV10-3
D gene: TRBD1
CDR3 protein: CAISGSGTGFYSDTQYF
CDR3 DNA: TGTGCCATCAGTGGGTCCGGGACAGGGTTCTATTCAGATACGCAGTATTTT

J gene: TRBJ1-5
clone size: .
V gene: TRBV28
D gene: .
CDR3 protein: CASSFLAREPQHF
CDR3 DNA: TGTGCCAGCAGTTTTCTGGCAAGGGAGCCCCAGCATTTT

J gene: TRBJ1-1
clone size: .
V gene: TRBV10-3
D gene: .
CDR3 protein: CAISGPGGGVFF
CDR3 DNA: TGTGCCATCAGTGGGCCGGGAGGAGGCGTTTTCTTT

J gene: TRBJ1-2
clone size: .
V gene: TRBV25-1
D gene: .
CDR3 protein: CASSGAGKSRNGYTF
CDR3 DNA: TGTGCCAGCAGTGGTGCCGGGAAATCCAGAAACGGCTACACCTTC

J gene: TRBJ1-1
clone size: .
V gene: TRBV18
D gene: TRBD1
CDR3 protein: CASSPRTGGSMNTEAFF
CDR3 DNA: TGTGCCAGCTCACCCCGGACAGGGGGCAGTATGAACACTGAAGCTTTCTTT

J gene: TRBJ2-5
clone size: .
V gene: TRBV2
D gene: TRBD1
CDR3 protein: CASRSDAGTGAWAQYF
CDR3 DNA: TGTGCCAGCAGATCGGACGCCGGGACAGGGGCTTGGGCCCAGTACTTC

J gene: TRBJ1-2
clone size: .
V gene: TRBV6-1
D gene: TRBD1
CDR3 protein: CASRWDRERPYGYTF
CDR3 DNA: TGTGCCAGCAGGTGGGACAGGGAGCGGCCTTATGGCTACACCTTC

J gene: TRBJ2-1
clone size: once
V gene: TRBV5-1
D gene: TRBD1
CDR3 protein: CASSLAPDRGGDEQFF
CDR3 DNA: TGCGCCAGCAGCTTGGCTCCGGACAGGGGCGGTGATGAGCAGTTCTTC

J gene: TRBJ1-5
clone size: .
V gene: TRBV30
D gene: TRBD1
CDR3 protein: CAWSSGGDQPQHF
CDR3 DNA: TGTGCCTGGAGTTCAGGGGGCGATCAGCCCCAGCATTTT

J gene: TRBJ2-7
clone size: .
V gene: TRBV4-1
D gene: .
CDR3 protein: CASSWAGGSSYEQYF
CDR3 DNA: TGCGCCAGCAGCTGGGCGGGTGGTAGCTCCTACGAGCAGTACTTC

J gene: TRBJ1-2
clone size: .
V gene: TRBV4-3
D gene: TRBD1
CDR3 protein: CASSQTDGLRPGTGVNYGYTF
CDR3 DNA: TGCGCCAGCAGCCAAACGGACGGGCTGAGGCCGGGGACAGGAGTAAACTATGGCTACACCTTC

J gene: TRBJ2-7
clone size: once
V gene: TRBV30
D gene: TRBD2
CDR3 protein: CAWSVCSGRWHEQYF
CDR3 DNA: TGTGCCTGGAGTGTATGTAGCGGGAGATGGCACGAGCAGTACTTC

J gene: TRBJ1-4
clone size: .
V gene: TRBV7-9
D gene: .
CDR3 protein: CASSSDGKLFF
CDR3 DNA: TGTGCCAGCAGCTCGGACGGAAAACTGTTTTTT

J gene: TRBJ1-4
clone size: .
V gene: TRBV6-5
D gene: TRBD1
CDR3 protein: CASSSGQGRRLFF
CDR3 DNA: TGTGCCAGCAGTTCGGGACAGGGCCGTAGACTGTTTTTT

J gene: TRBJ2-7
clone size: .
V gene: TRBV4-3
D gene: .
CDR3 protein: CASSLEQNSYEQYF
CDR3 DNA: TGCGCCAGCAGCCTAGAACAGAACTCCTACGAGCAGTACTTC

J gene: TRBJ2-7
clone size: .
V gene: TRBV7-2
D gene: TRBD2
CDR3 protein: CASSLDYQREFYEQYF
CDR3 DNA: TGTGCCAGCAGCTTAGATTACCAGCGGGAGTTTTACGAGCAGTACTTC

J gene: TRBJ2-3
clone size: .
V gene: TRBV28
D gene: .
CDR3 protein: CASKKHGNADTQYF
CDR3 DNA: TGTGCCAGTAAAAAACACGGGAACGCAGATACGCAGTATTTT

J gene: TRBJ1-1
clone size: .
V gene: TRBV6-1
D gene: TRBD1
CDR3 protein: CASTFDRGNTEAFF
CDR3 DNA: TGTGCCAGCACTTTTGACAGGGGGAACACTGAAGCTTTCTTT

J gene: TRBJ1-2
clone size: .
V gene: TRBV28
D gene: .
CDR3 protein: CASSLTGPWGGYTF
CDR3 DNA: TGTGCCAGCAGTTTAACAGGGCCCTGGGGAGGCTACACCTTC

J gene: TRBJ2-3
clone size: .
V gene: TRBV29-1
D gene: TRBD2
CDR3 protein: CSVTSGGTDTQYF
CDR3 DNA: TGCAGCGTGACTAGCGGGGGCACAGATACGCAGTATTTT

J gene: TRBJ2-7
clone size: .
V gene: TRBV7-9
D gene: .
CDR3 protein: CASSSNREAQYF
CDR3 DNA: TGTGCCAGCAGCTCGAACAGGGAAGCGCAGTACTTC

J gene: TRBJ2-5
clone size: .
V gene: TRBV11-2
D gene: TRBD2
CDR3 protein: CASSLDRGGQETQYF
CDR3 DNA: TGTGCCAGCAGCTTAGATCGGGGGGGGCAAGAGACCCAGTACTTC

J gene: TRBJ1-1
clone size: few
V gene: TRBV18
D gene: .
CDR3 protein: CASSQGAEAFF
CDR3 DNA: TGTGCCAGCTCACAGGGGGCTGAAGCTTTCTTT

J gene: TRBJ2-5
clone size: .
V gene: TRBV15
D gene: .
CDR3 protein: CATSRAVGGDTYQETQYF
CDR3 DNA: TGTGCCACCAGCAGAGCGGTAGGGGGAGACACCTACCAAGAGACCCAGTACTTC

J gene: TRBJ1-4
clone size: few
V gene: TRBV29-1
D gene: .
CDR3 protein: CSVGTHHEKLFF
CDR3 DNA: TGCAGCGTCGGGACACATCATGAAAAACTGTTTTTT

J gene: TRBJ2-7
clone size: once
V gene: TRBV5-1
D gene: TRBD1
CDR3 protein: CASSLAVTGNYEQYF
CDR3 DNA: TGCGCCAGCAGCTTGGCGGTGACAGGGAACTACGAGCAGTACTTC

J gene: TRBJ2-2
clone size: .
V gene: TRBV5-4
D gene: TRBD2
CDR3 protein: CASSLGGSGLNTGELFF
CDR3 DNA: TGTGCCAGCAGCTTGGGGGGTAGCGGGCTGAACACCGGGGAGCTGTTTTTT

J gene: TRBJ1-1
clone size: .
V gene: TRBV5-1
D gene: .
CDR3 protein: CASSRGGPNTEAFF
CDR3 DNA: TGCGCCAGCAGCAGAGGGGGGCCGAACACTGAAGCTTTCTTT

J gene: TRBJ1-1
clone size: .
V gene: TRBV6-5
D gene: .
CDR3 protein: CASSRDRRNTEAFF
CDR3 DNA: TGTGCCAGCAGCCGCGACAGGAGGAACACTGAAGCTTTCTTT

J gene: TRBJ2-2
clone size: .
V gene: TRBV7-2
D gene: .
CDR3 protein: CASSLGLANTGELFF
CDR3 DNA: TGTGCCAGCAGCTTAGGGCTAGCGAACACCGGGGAGCTGTTTTTT

J gene: TRBJ1-5
clone size: .
V gene: TRBV2
D gene: .
CDR3 protein: CASSRDISNQPQHF
CDR3 DNA: TGTGCCAGCAGTAGGGACATTTCCAATCAGCCCCAGCATTTT

J gene: TRBJ2-1
clone size: once
V gene: TRBV2
D gene: .
CDR3 protein: CASSDFKVSGLNEQFF
CDR3 DNA: TGTGCCAGCAGTGATTTCAAGGTGTCGGGGCTCAATGAGCAGTTCTTC

J gene: TRBJ2-2
clone size: .
V gene: TRBV7-9
D gene: .
CDR3 protein: CASSTAPGELFF
CDR3 DNA: TGTGCCAGCAGCACTGCTCCCGGGGAGCTGTTTTTT

J gene: TRBJ1-6
clone size: .
V gene: TRBV4-1
D gene: TRBD1
CDR3 protein: CASSTRANRDSSYNSPLHF
CDR3 DNA: TGCGCCAGCAGCACCCGGGCCAACAGGGACAGCTCCTATAATTCACCCCTCCACTTT

J gene: TRBJ2-1
clone size: .
V gene: TRBV25-1
D gene: TRBD1
CDR3 protein: CASSPRGSYNEQFF
CDR3 DNA: TGTGCCAGCAGTCCCAGGGGGAGCTACAATGAGCAGTTCTTC

J gene: TRBJ2-7
clone size: .
V gene: TRBV2
D gene: .
CDR3 protein: CASSLQGLYEQYF
CDR3 DNA: TGTGCCAGCAGTCTACAGGGTTTGTACGAGCAGTACTTC

J gene: TRBJ1-2
clone size: .
V gene: TRBV6-1
D gene: .
CDR3 protein: CASTNSWRSYGYTF
CDR3 DNA: TGTGCCAGCACGAATTCCTGGCGGTCCTATGGCTACACCTTC

J gene: TRBJ1-1
clone size: few
V gene: TRBV6-5
D gene: TRBD1
CDR3 protein: CASSFRTGSVEAFF
CDR3 DNA: TGTGCCAGCAGTTTTAGGACAGGGAGCGTTGAAGCTTTCTTT

J gene: TRBJ2-2
clone size: .
V gene: TRBV9
D gene: .
CDR3 protein: CASSVGEGLNTGELFF
CDR3 DNA: TGTGCCAGCAGCGTAGGAGAGGGGTTAAACACCGGGGAGCTGTTTTTT

J gene: TRBJ2-1
clone size: .
V gene: TRBV7-9
D gene: TRBD2
CDR3 protein: CASSPASGRSYNEQFF
CDR3 DNA: TGTGCCAGCAGTCCCGCTAGCGGGAGGTCCTACAATGAGCAGTTCTTC